This TCR beta chain was sequenced for a study of human T cells and chemical hapten exposure. Turning to the study itself: Small discrepancies in pooled library volume mainly accounted for the varying TCR yields per sample.

As for time point: healthy volunteer bleed at 2 weeks. Total RNA was isolated from whole blood that had not been fractionated. This clonotype was observed at least ten times. Germline V CDR1 and CDR2: MNHNY, SVGAGI (reference sequence). The CDR3 has 11 amino acids. Trimming removed 7 bases from V and 5 bases from J, with 8 bases in between. The authors' processing: A typical sample had 95,638 TCRs, with roughly 23,224 to 690,600 overall. TCRdb redid the calling of the RACE reads with MiXCR, one entry per CDR3 protein. TCRdb, not the authors, supplied the V and J calls. The data show about 46,000 distinct CDR3 sequences, around 4.5% seen once.

The TCR originated in a female donor in good health. Some clones in this sample may be carry-over from other donors' samples. J is TRBJ1-1 and V is TRBV6-6; a possible D gene is TRBD1 (6 bases). Specimen: whole blood. In DNA, the CDR3 is TGTGCCAGCACAGGGGCGACTGAAGCTTTCTTT. Translation gives CASTGATEAFF.